These 9 T cell receptor beta chains were sequenced from one sample in a study of blood T cell repertoires in COVID-19. Profiling relied on immunoSEQ multiplex PCR, and the TCRdb table lists in-frame clones only, not all of them. The sample holds about 220,000 clones, approximately 80% seen once. Input material: peripheral blood. Every receptor here comes from a man aged 45-60 years with active or convalescent COVID-19.

The CDR3 region is CASSDGTGVEQYV. In DNA form, the CDR3 reads TGTGCCAGCAGTGACGGGACAGGGGTCGAGCAGTACGTC. V usage is TRBV2 and J usage is TRBJ2-7, with 10 bases fitting TRBD1. The CDR3 runs to 13 residues. The V gene's germline CDR1 is SNHLY and CDR2 FYNNEI. The junction had 2 bases not matched to a gene; V was cut back by 3 bases and J by 6 bases.

V usage is TRBV5-4 and J usage is TRBJ2-1; the match to TRBD2 covers 12 bases. V was pared by 4 bases and J by 6 bases, with 8 bases of the junction left unmatched. The CDR3 extends over 16 amino acids. Germline CDR1 SGHNT, CDR2 YYREEE (reference sequence). CDR3 in amino acids: CASSRWTSGAFNEQFF. In nucleotides, the CDR3 is TGTGCCAGCAGCCGATGGACTAGCGGGGCCTTCAATGAGCAGTTCTTC.

This clone occurred many times. This chain connects TRBV7-9 to TRBJ1-4; no reliable D call. In germline, CDR1 is SEHNR, CDR2 FQNEAQ (reference sequence). The V gene lost 5 bases and the J gene lost 2 bases, with 12 bases spanning the gap. The CDR3 is made up of 15 amino acids. The CDR3 coding sequence is TGTGCCAGCAGCGTCCCCTCCACTACTAATGAAAAACTGTTTTTT. It is translated as CASSVPSTTNEKLFF.

The J gene is TRBJ2-1, the V gene TRBV4-3; 10 nucleotides match TRBD2. Germline loops: CDR1 LGHNA, CDR2 YSLEER. The CDR3 runs 17 residues. Trimming took 0 bases from V and 7 from J; bases not matched to a gene: 9. In DNA, the CDR3 is TGCGCCAGCAGCCAAGAGAGGGCTAGCGGGAGTTGGAATGAGCAGTTCTTC. Amino acids: CASSQERASGSWNEQFF.

V and J are TRBV4-3 and TRBJ2-2; D is unclear. The CDR3 is made up of 14 amino acids. Germline values: CDR1 LGHNA, CDR2 YSLEER. V was pared by 1 base and J by 1 base, with 4 bases between. CDR3 protein: CASSQGQNTGELFF. CDR3 nucleotide sequence: TGCGCCAGCAGCCAAGGACAGAACACCGGGGAGCTGTTTTTT.

This clone was seen a handful of times. The chain links TRBV5-6 to TRBJ1-1, with TRBD1 as a possible D gene (5 bases). The CDR3 extends over 15 amino acids. CDR1 and CDR2 (germline): SGHDT, YYEEEE. V lost 0 bases, J lost 4 bases, and 13 bases lay in between. The CDR3: CASSLGLAGRTEAFF. In DNA, the CDR3 is TGTGCCAGCAGCTTGGGGTTAGCGGGGCGCACTGAAGCTTTCTTT.

This CDR3 reads CASSLQGGSGVDEQFF. For the CDR3, the DNA is TGCGCCAGCAGCTTGCAGGGCGGGAGTGGTGTCGATGAGCAGTTCTTC. This chain joins TRBV5-1 and TRBJ2-1; TRBD2 agrees at 7 bases. The V gene end was trimmed by 1 base and the J gene end by 8 bases; junction bases not matched to a gene: 12. CDR3 length equals 16 residues. CDR1 and CDR2 (germline): SGHRS, YFSETQ.

This clone came up once. The CDR3 DNA sequence: TGTGCCAGCAGCCCCCAGAGTCGGGGTGATACGCAGTATTTT. As protein: CASSPQSRGDTQYF. The chain links TRBV9 to TRBJ2-3; the D gene is possibly TRBD2 (5 bases). CDR3 length: 14 residues. The germline gives CDR1 SGDLS, CDR2 YYNGEE. Trimming took 4 bases from V and 6 from J, leaving 15 bases between them.

The rearrangement uses TRBV14 and TRBJ2-3; the match to TRBD2 covers 12 bases. The CDR3 has 20 residues. The J segment lost 2 bases and the V segment lost 0 bases, leaving 12 bases of the junction unmatched. Germline CDR1 is SGHDN and CDR2 is FVKESK. This chain's CDR3 is CASSQDSLAGGPPITDTQYF. For the CDR3, the DNA is TGTGCCAGCAGCCAAGATAGCCTAGCGGGGGGGCCGCCAATCACAGATACGCAGTATTTT.